Listed below are T cell receptor beta chains from one sample, sequenced in a study of blood T cell repertoires in COVID-19. The assay was immunoSEQ multiplex PCR, and TCRdb's table has in-frame clones only and misses some. The sample records around 140,000 clones, roughly 78% being singletons. The source material was PBMCs or T cells enriched from blood (not recorded which). The receptors come from a woman aged 45-59 years who had recovered from COVID-19. Each CDR3 is given with its conserved first and last residue. A D gene is named only where the DNA matches it firmly. Only part of the rows carry a size: once, few, many, or a class if the clone is expanded.

cdr3_aa cdr3_nt clone_size j_call d_call v_call
CASNPSGGVETQYF TGTGCCAGCAACCCAAGCGGGGGCGTAGAGACCCAGTACTTC - TRBJ2-5 TRBD2 TRBV7-9
CASSVARGLPNEKLFF TGTGCCAGCAGCGTAGCGAGGGGGCTTCCTAATGAAAAACTGTTTTTT few TRBJ1-4 TRBD1 TRBV9
CASSLGQGITEAFF TGCGCCAGCAGCCTCGGACAGGGGATCACTGAAGCTTTCTTT - TRBJ1-1 TRBD1 TRBV4-1
CASSTGTGRGYTF TGTGCCAGCAGTACCGGGACAGGCAGGGGCTACACCTTC - TRBJ1-2 TRBD1 TRBV6-5
CASSLDFRTDYNEQFF TGTGCCAGCAGCTTAGATTTCCGGACTGACTACAATGAGCAGTTCTTC - TRBJ2-1 - TRBV7-7
CASSLLSKGTGGDGYTF TGTGCCAGCAGCTTATTGAGTAAAGGGACAGGGGGCGATGGCTACACCTTC - TRBJ1-2 TRBD1 TRBV7-9
CASSVESGTQYF TGTGCCAGCAGCGTAGAGAGTGGGACCCAGTACTTC - TRBJ2-5 - TRBV9
CASSDIAGEQFF TGTGCCAGCAGCGATATAGCGGGTGAGCAGTTCTTC few TRBJ2-1 TRBD2 TRBV9
CASKTGFQPQHF TGTGCCAGCAAAACAGGGTTTCAGCCCCAGCATTTT - TRBJ1-5 - TRBV28
CASRLQTLLYNSPLHF TGTGCCAGTAGGCTGCAGACTCTGCTCTATAATTCACCCCTCCACTTT once TRBJ1-6 - TRBV19
CAISAQGQLSKTGELFF TGTGCCATCAGTGCCCAGGGACAACTCAGCAAGACCGGGGAGCTGTTTTTT - TRBJ2-2 - TRBV10-3
CASSLIPHAGGQETQYF TGTGCCAGCAGCTTGATTCCCCATGCAGGGGGACAAGAGACCCAGTACTTC - TRBJ2-5 TRBD1 TRBV5-5
CASSPGTGRSPLHF TGTGCCAGCAGCCCCGGGACAGGGCGATCACCCCTCCACTTT once TRBJ1-6 TRBD1 TRBV14
CASSQVLQQGRETQYF TGCGCCAGCAGCCAAGTCCTCCAACAGGGTAGGGAGACCCAGTACTTC few TRBJ2-5 - TRBV4-1
CASSSHYRGYGYTF TGTGCCAGCAGCTCCCACTACAGGGGGTACGGCTACACCTTC - TRBJ1-2 TRBD1 TRBV7-2
CASRERSSYNEQFF TGTGCCAGCAGGGAGAGGAGCTCCTACAATGAGCAGTTCTTC - TRBJ2-1 - TRBV25-1
CASSIGLAGGRSETQYF TGTGCCAGTAGTATCGGACTAGCGGGGGGGCGATCAGAGACCCAGTACTTC - TRBJ2-5 TRBD2 TRBV19
CASSSPQRRTSMRGGYTF TGTGCCAGCAGCTCCCCCCAGCGGAGGACCTCCATGAGAGGTGGCTACACCTTC - TRBJ1-2 - TRBV7-2
CASRFGQGPTEQFF TGCGCCAGCAGGTTTGGACAGGGGCCAACTGAGCAGTTCTTC - TRBJ2-1 TRBD1 TRBV5-1
CASSKQGAETEWIEAFF TGTGCCAGTAGTAAACAGGGGGCGGAGACGGAGTGGATTGAAGCTTTCTTT - TRBJ1-1 TRBD1 TRBV19
CASSPLGQGDTAF TGTGCCAGCTCACCACTGGGACAGGGAGACACTGCTTTC - TRBJ1-2 TRBD1 TRBV18
CASRQGGTEAFF TGTGCCAGCAGGCAGGGAGGCACTGAAGCTTTCTTT - TRBJ1-1 - TRBV2
CASRPTGGNNSPLHF TGTGCCAGCAGACCTACAGGGGGCAATAATTCACCCCTCCACTTT - TRBJ1-6 TRBD1 TRBV2
CASSSGTGRHGYTF TGTGCCAGCAGTTCAGGGACAGGGAGACATGGCTACACCTTC - TRBJ1-2 TRBD1 TRBV27
CASTFGSGDGYTF TGTGCCAGCACCTTTGGGAGTGGCGATGGCTACACCTTC - TRBJ1-2 - TRBV5-6
CASSYPRTTPTELFF TGTGCCAGCAGTTACCCCCGAACGACACCCACCGAACTGTTTTTT - TRBJ1-4 - TRBV6-6
CASTEGYNEQFF TGCGCCAGCACCGAGGGATACAATGAGCAGTTCTTC - TRBJ2-1 - TRBV5-1
CASSSRPTGGSPNTGELFF TGTGCCAGCAGCTCTCGCCCGACAGGGGGCTCGCCGAACACCGGGGAGCTGTTTTTT - TRBJ2-2 TRBD1 TRBV7-8
CASSPHLKGYTF TGTGCCAGCAGCCCCCACTTAAAAGGCTACACCTTC - TRBJ1-2 - TRBV5-4
CASSPQGVDREMNTEAFF TGTGCCAGCAGCCCCCAAGGTGTAGACAGGGAAATGAACACTGAAGCTTTCTTT once TRBJ1-1 - TRBV21-1
CASVVDGGAGNSPLHF TGTGCCAGCGTGGTGGACGGGGGGGCAGGTAATTCACCCCTCCACTTT - TRBJ1-6 - TRBV11-3
CASSQGQGTRELFF TGTGCCAGCAGCCAAGGACAGGGAACCAGGGAGCTGTTTTTT few TRBJ2-2 TRBD1 TRBV3-1/TRBV3-2
CASSFGLAGTDTQYF TGTGCCAGCAGTTTCGGGCTAGCGGGGACAGATACGCAGTATTTT - TRBJ2-3 TRBD2 TRBV27
CASSLLTENNEQFF TGCGCCAGCAGCTTGTTGACAGAGAACAATGAGCAGTTCTTC - TRBJ2-1 - TRBV5-1
CASSPNSMTGAYEQYF TGTGCCAGCAGCCCCAACAGTATGACAGGGGCGTACGAGCAGTACTTC - TRBJ2-7 TRBD1 TRBV7-9
CAWSAQVISYEQYF TGTGCCTGGAGTGCACAGGTGATCTCCTACGAGCAGTACTTC - TRBJ2-7 - TRBV30
CASFTGGNTEAFF TGTGCCAGCTTCACAGGTGGGAACACTGAAGCTTTCTTT - TRBJ1-1 - TRBV18